This is a list of T cell receptor beta chains from one sample in a study of high-grade serous ovarian cancer treatment subgroups. The table came from immunoSEQ multiplex PCR; TCRdb's copy has only in-frame clones and leaves some out. The sample has 15,000 to 20,000 clones, about three quarters seen once. The specimen sequenced was tumor tissue. The receptors originated from a human donor with high-grade serous ovarian cancer. Both conserved end residues are part of each CDR3. Fields, in order: CDR3 protein, CDR3 DNA, J gene, clone size, V gene, D gene. The D gene is left open where the match is weak. Some rows have no size entry. The others give once, few or many, or a class for an expanded clone.

CDR3 protein: CAIQGMFQPQHF
CDR3 DNA: TGTGCCATACAGGGGATGTTTCAGCCCCAGCATTTT
J gene: TRBJ1-5
clone size: few
V gene: TRBV28
D gene: TRBD1

CDR3 protein: CASRQGSLLDEQYF
CDR3 DNA: TGTGCCAGCAGGCAGGGGTCCCTGTTGGACGAGCAGTACTTC
J gene: TRBJ2-7
clone size: -
V gene: TRBV27
D gene: -

CDR3 protein: CASSLRGAGGAYEQYF
CDR3 DNA: TGTGCCAGCAGCTTAAGAGGGGCGGGAGGTGCCTACGAGCAGTACTTC
J gene: TRBJ2-7
clone size: -
V gene: TRBV7-2
D gene: TRBD2

CDR3 protein: CASSSLGHRSYEQYF
CDR3 DNA: TGTGCCAGCAGTTCCCTAGGACATCGCTCCTACGAGCAGTACTTC
J gene: TRBJ2-7
clone size: -
V gene: TRBV6-6
D gene: -

CDR3 protein: CASSLQAETGAGYTF
CDR3 DNA: TGTGCCAGCAGCTTACAGGCTGAGACAGGGGCTGGCTACACCTTC
J gene: TRBJ1-2
clone size: -
V gene: TRBV7-6
D gene: TRBD1

CDR3 protein: CASSPITGGDTEAFF
CDR3 DNA: TGTGCCAGCAGTCCAATTACAGGGGGAGACACTGAAGCTTTCTTT
J gene: TRBJ1-1
clone size: -
V gene: TRBV7-9
D gene: TRBD1

CDR3 protein: CASGTGTSTFF
CDR3 DNA: TGCGCCAGCGGTACTGGGACCTCGACTTTCTTT
J gene: TRBJ1-1
clone size: -
V gene: TRBV4-3
D gene: -

CDR3 protein: CASSLDRGHYGYTF
CDR3 DNA: TGTGCCAGCAGCTTGGACAGGGGACACTATGGCTACACCTTC
J gene: TRBJ1-2
clone size: -
V gene: TRBV5-8
D gene: TRBD1

CDR3 protein: CASRGWGSPFYEQYF
CDR3 DNA: TGTGCCAGCAGGGGTTGGGGATCCCCCTTCTACGAGCAGTACTTC
J gene: TRBJ2-7
clone size: -
V gene: TRBV5-6
D gene: -

CDR3 protein: CAGSLAEGAIGYTF
CDR3 DNA: TGTGCCGGCAGCTTAGCGGAGGGGGCGATAGGCTACACCTTC
J gene: TRBJ1-2
clone size: -
V gene: TRBV7-8
D gene: TRBD1

CDR3 protein: CASSLEEIRFKSNYGYTF
CDR3 DNA: TGTGCCAGCAGCTTAGAGGAGATTAGATTTAAATCTAACTATGGCTACACCTTC
J gene: TRBJ1-2
clone size: -
V gene: TRBV7-8
D gene: -

CDR3 protein: CASSPGLAITGELFF
CDR3 DNA: TGTGCCAGTAGCCCGGGACTAGCTATCACCGGGGAGCTGTTTTTT
J gene: TRBJ2-2
clone size: few
V gene: TRBV19
D gene: TRBD2

CDR3 protein: CASSLATHEQYF
CDR3 DNA: TGTGCCAGCAGCTTAGCTACCCACGAGCAGTACTTC
J gene: TRBJ2-7
clone size: -
V gene: TRBV7-6
D gene: -

CDR3 protein: CASSDSLKAKSSYEQYF
CDR3 DNA: TGTGCCAGCAGTGACTCTCTCAAAGCTAAATCCTCCTACGAGCAGTACTTC
J gene: TRBJ2-7
clone size: -
V gene: TRBV6-4
D gene: -

CDR3 protein: CASSLGAGVGETQYF
CDR3 DNA: TGTGCCAGCAGCTTAGGAGCGGGAGTTGGGGAGACCCAGTACTTC
J gene: TRBJ2-5
clone size: -
V gene: TRBV13
D gene: TRBD2

CDR3 protein: CASSLIGPNQPQHF
CDR3 DNA: TGTGCCAGCAGCTTAATCGGACCCAATCAGCCCCAGCATTTT
J gene: TRBJ1-5
clone size: -
V gene: TRBV7-2
D gene: -

CDR3 protein: CASSLRGATEAFF
CDR3 DNA: TGTGCCAGCAGTTTAAGGGGTGCGACTGAAGCTTTCTTT
J gene: TRBJ1-1
clone size: -
V gene: TRBV27
D gene: -

CDR3 protein: CASSPWTGDNTEAFF
CDR3 DNA: TGTGCCAGCAGCCCATGGACGGGAGACAACACTGAAGCTTTCTTT
J gene: TRBJ1-1
clone size: -
V gene: TRBV14
D gene: -

CDR3 protein: CASSTQGGVNTEAFF
CDR3 DNA: TGTGCCAGCAGCACCCAGGGGGGGGTGAACACTGAAGCTTTCTTT
J gene: TRBJ1-1
clone size: few
V gene: TRBV7-2
D gene: TRBD1

CDR3 protein: CASSPLAGGSYNEQFF
CDR3 DNA: TGTGCCAGCAGCCCTTTAGCGGGGGGCTCCTACAATGAGCAGTTCTTC
J gene: TRBJ2-1
clone size: -
V gene: TRBV14
D gene: TRBD2

CDR3 protein: CSGTFSGMGETQYF
CDR3 DNA: TGCAGCGGGACCTTCAGCGGGATGGGAGAGACCCAGTACTTC
J gene: TRBJ2-5
clone size: -
V gene: TRBV29-1
D gene: TRBD2

CDR3 protein: CASDGGVYEQYF
CDR3 DNA: TGTGCCAGCGACGGGGGGGTTTACGAGCAGTACTTC
J gene: TRBJ2-7
clone size: -
V gene: TRBV2
D gene: TRBD2

CDR3 protein: CASSDPGRSGYTF
CDR3 DNA: TGTGCCAGCAGTGATCCGGGACGGAGTGGCTACACCTTC
J gene: TRBJ1-2
clone size: -
V gene: TRBV6-1
D gene: -

CDR3 protein: CASSALSSYEQYF
CDR3 DNA: TGTGCCAGCTCAGCACTCTCCTCCTACGAGCAGTACTTC
J gene: TRBJ2-7
clone size: -
V gene: TRBV18
D gene: -

CDR3 protein: CASSIGPRTEAFF
CDR3 DNA: TGTGCCAGTAGTATAGGACCACGGACTGAAGCTTTCTTT
J gene: TRBJ1-1
clone size: -
V gene: TRBV19
D gene: -

CDR3 protein: CASRRTSVDNEQFF
CDR3 DNA: TGTGCCAGCAGAAGGACTAGCGTAGACAATGAGCAGTTCTTC
J gene: TRBJ2-1
clone size: -
V gene: TRBV7-3
D gene: TRBD2

CDR3 protein: CASSPRPDSSNEKLFF
CDR3 DNA: TGTGCCAGCAGCCCCCGGCCGGACAGCTCTAATGAAAAACTGTTTTTT
J gene: TRBJ1-4
clone size: few
V gene: TRBV9
D gene: -

CDR3 protein: CASSSPEERGSSSTDTQYF
CDR3 DNA: TGTGCCAGCAGCTCCCCGGAGGAGCGGGGATCTTCTAGCACAGATACGCAGTATTTT
J gene: TRBJ2-3
clone size: -
V gene: TRBV9
D gene: TRBD2

CDR3 protein: CAIRGGATDTQYF
CDR3 DNA: TGTGCCATCAGGGGAGGAGCCACAGATACGCAGTATTTT
J gene: TRBJ2-3
clone size: few
V gene: TRBV10-3
D gene: -

CDR3 protein: CASSRPGQSSYGYTF
CDR3 DNA: TGTGCCAGCAGCCGACCGGGACAGTCGAGCTATGGCTACACCTTC
J gene: TRBJ1-2
clone size: -
V gene: TRBV28
D gene: TRBD1

CDR3 protein: CASSLVIGVDQPQHF
CDR3 DNA: TGTGCCAGCAGCTTAGTCATCGGGGTCGATCAGCCCCAGCATTTT
J gene: TRBJ1-5
clone size: -
V gene: TRBV7-6
D gene: -

CDR3 protein: CASSRDSKQTQYF
CDR3 DNA: TGCGCCAGCAGCCGGGACTCTAAACAGACCCAGTACTTC
J gene: TRBJ2-5
clone size: -
V gene: TRBV5-1
D gene: -

CDR3 protein: CASSLAGTGNEKLFF
CDR3 DNA: TGCGCCAGCAGCTTGGCCGGGACAGGGAATGAAAAACTGTTTTTT
J gene: TRBJ1-4
clone size: few
V gene: TRBV5-1
D gene: TRBD1

CDR3 protein: CSARKGETQYF
CDR3 DNA: TGCAGTGCAAGGAAGGGAGAGACCCAGTACTTC
J gene: TRBJ2-5
clone size: -
V gene: TRBV20-1
D gene: -

CDR3 protein: CASSQKLVSGLYEQYF
CDR3 DNA: TGTGCCAGCAGCCAAAAACTTGTTTCCGGGCTCTACGAGCAGTACTTC
J gene: TRBJ2-7
clone size: -
V gene: TRBV14
D gene: -

CDR3 protein: CASSEFSGPSEAFF
CDR3 DNA: TGTGCCAGCAGTGAATTTTCCGGCCCCAGTGAAGCTTTCTTT
J gene: TRBJ1-1
clone size: -
V gene: TRBV25-1
D gene: -

CDR3 protein: CASSPQGAVNQPQHF
CDR3 DNA: TGTGCCAGCAGTCCACAGGGGGCGGTCAATCAGCCCCAGCATTTT
J gene: TRBJ1-5
clone size: -
V gene: TRBV28
D gene: TRBD1

CDR3 protein: CASSPNLYEQYF
CDR3 DNA: TGTGCCAGCTCACCCAATCTCTACGAGCAGTACTTC
J gene: TRBJ2-7
clone size: -
V gene: TRBV18
D gene: -

CDR3 protein: CASSLGSAGSYMGEQYF
CDR3 DNA: TGTGCCAGCAGCTTAGGGTCGGCAGGGTCTTACATGGGAGAGCAGTACTTC
J gene: TRBJ2-7
clone size: few
V gene: TRBV7-9
D gene: -

CDR3 protein: CSVEAAEAYNEQFF
CDR3 DNA: TGCAGCGTTGAAGCTGCGGAGGCCTACAATGAGCAGTTCTTC
J gene: TRBJ2-1
clone size: -
V gene: TRBV29-1
D gene: -